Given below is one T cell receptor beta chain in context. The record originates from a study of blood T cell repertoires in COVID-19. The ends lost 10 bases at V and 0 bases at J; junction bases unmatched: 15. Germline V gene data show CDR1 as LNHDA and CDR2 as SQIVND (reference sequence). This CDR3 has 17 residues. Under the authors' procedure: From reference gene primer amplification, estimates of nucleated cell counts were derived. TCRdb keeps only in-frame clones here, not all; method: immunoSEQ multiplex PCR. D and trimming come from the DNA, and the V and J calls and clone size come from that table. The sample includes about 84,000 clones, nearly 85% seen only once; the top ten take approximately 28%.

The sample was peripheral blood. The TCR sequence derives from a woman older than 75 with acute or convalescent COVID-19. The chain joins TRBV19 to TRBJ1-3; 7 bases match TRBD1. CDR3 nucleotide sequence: TGTGCCACCTCACTCCCGGGACAGCCTAACTCTGGAAACACCATATATTTT. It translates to CATSLPGQPNSGNTIYF.